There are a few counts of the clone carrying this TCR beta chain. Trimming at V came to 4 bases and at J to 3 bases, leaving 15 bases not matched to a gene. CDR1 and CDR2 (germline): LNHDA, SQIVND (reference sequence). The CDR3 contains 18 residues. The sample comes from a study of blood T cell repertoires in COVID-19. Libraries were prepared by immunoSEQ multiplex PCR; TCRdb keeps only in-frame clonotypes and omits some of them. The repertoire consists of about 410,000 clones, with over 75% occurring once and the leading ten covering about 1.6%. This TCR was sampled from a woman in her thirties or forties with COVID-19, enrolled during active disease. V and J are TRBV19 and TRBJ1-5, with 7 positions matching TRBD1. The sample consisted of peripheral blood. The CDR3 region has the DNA TGTGCCAGTAGTACCCTCATTCGACAGGGTCGGTCCAATCAGCCCCAGCATTTT. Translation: CASSTLIRQGRSNQPQHF. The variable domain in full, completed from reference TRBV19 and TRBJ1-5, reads DGGITQSPKYLFRKEGQNVTLSCEQNLNHDAMYWYRQDPGQGLRLIYYSQIVNDFQKGDIAEGYSVSREKKESFPLTVTSAQKNPTAFYLCASSTLIRQGRSNQPQHFGDGTRLSIL.